A single sample gave rise to the 21 T cell receptor beta chains below, sequenced in a study of blood T cells in healthy people across ages. Next came a second PCR, run for roughly 7 to 12 cycles, which used a sample-barcoded 5' primer along with a J-beta primer mix. TCRdb fed the 5' RACE reads into MiXCR, producing one record per CDR3 protein. Of roughly 730,000 distinct CDR3 sequences in the sample, around 50% are singletons; the top ten hold under 30%. Sequenced material: blood. The receptor set was obtained from a man aged 35 to 55 in good health.

The chain recombines TRBV4-2 with TRBJ2-5; D unclear. The CDR3 runs to 16 residues. V was cut by 0 bases and J by 5 bases, with 16 bases left in between. Germline CDR1 reads LGHNA; CDR2 reads YNFKEQ. The CDR3 sequence is CASSQDRRLSPETQYF. CDR3 in DNA: TGTGCCAGCAGCCAAGATCGACGGTTGTCTCCGGAGACCCAGTACTTC.

The V and J genes are TRBV5-1 and TRBJ1-4, with 7 bases matching TRBD1. After removal of 4 bases from V and 10 bases from J, the junction contained 19 bases not matched to a gene. The CDR3 is 17 amino acids. Germline CDR1 and CDR2: SGHRS and YFSETQ. In DNA form, the CDR3 reads TGCGCCAGCAGCGGGCGACAGGGACAACCTGCGGGTGGAAAACTGTTTTTT. Translated, it gives CASSGRQGQPAGGKLFF. Full variable domain (missing parts from reference TRBV5-1 and TRBJ1-4): KAGVTQTPRYLIKTRGQQVTLSCSPISGHRSVSWYQQTPGQGLQFLFEYFSETQRNKGNFPGRFSGRQFSNSRSEMNVSTLELGDSALYLCASSGRQGQPAGGKLFFGSGTQLSVL.

This clonotype came up a few times. This sequence joins TRBV29-1 and TRBJ2-3, with unresolved D. The CDR3 length is 14 residues. From germline, CDR1 is SQVTM and CDR2 ANQGSEA. V lost 6 bases, J lost 0 bases, and 13 bases lay in between. The DNA for the CDR3 is TGCAGCGTGACGCTTCCGCCTAGCACAGATACGCAGTATTTT. It codes for CSVTLPPSTDTQYF.

The J gene is TRBJ2-7, the V gene TRBV25-1; TRBD1 is a possible D gene (7 bases). The CDR3 sequence is 20 residues long. Germline loops: CDR1 MGHDK, CDR2 SYGVNS. V lost 0 bases and J lost 7, with 31 bases in between. CDR3 loop: CASSEYRGAVHHLPYNEQYF. CDR3 in DNA: TGTGCCAGCAGTGAATACAGGGGGGCGGTTCATCACCTACCCTACAATGAGCAGTACTTC.

This sequence joins TRBV6-6 and TRBJ2-7, with 7 bases lining up with TRBD1. V shed 4 bases and J 3 bases; nucleotides not matched to a gene: 6. CDR3 size: 14 residues. The germline V gene has CDR1 MNHNY and CDR2 SVGAGI (reference sequence). Here the CDR3 reads CASSWTGLNYEQYF. For the CDR3, the DNA is TGTGCCAGCAGTTGGACAGGACTCAACTACGAGCAGTACTTC.

This sequence joins TRBV18 and TRBJ2-1; D may be TRBD2 (6 bases). Trimming stripped 3 bases from V and 6 bases from J, with 12 bases between. CDR1 KGHSH and CDR2 LQKENI come from the germline V gene. The CDR3 spans 14 residues. CDR3 protein: CASSPGGTCNEQFF. CDR3 DNA sequence: TGTGCCAGCTCACCTGGGGGGACCTGCAATGAGCAGTTCTTC.

The chain is built from TRBV7-9 and TRBJ2-1, with D hard to call. V lost 5 bases to trimming and J lost 3 bases, with 14 bases between them. The CDR3 loop spans 15 amino acids. Germline assignment: CDR1 SEHNR and CDR2 FQNEAQ (reference sequence). CDR3 region: CASSPRLLVYNEQFF. CDR3 DNA sequence: TGTGCCAGCAGCCCGCGACTCCTCGTCTACAATGAGCAGTTCTTC.

The chain is built from TRBV10-3 and TRBJ2-3; TRBD2 matches 8 bases. The CDR3 has 14 amino acids. CDR1 is ENHRY and CDR2 is SYGVKD in the germline V gene. V lost 5 bases to trimming and J lost 5 bases; unmatched junction nucleotides: 6. CDR3 sequence: CAISHGGAVDTQYF. CDR3 DNA: TGTGCCATCAGTCACGGGGGGGCGGTAGATACGCAGTATTTT.

This clonotype was seen once. The CDR3 DNA reads TGTGCCAGCAGCGGAGGCAGGGCCACCGGGGAGCTGTTTTTT. Residues: CASSGGRATGELFF. The V and J genes are TRBV11-2 and TRBJ2-2; D is possibly TRBD1 or TRBD2 (5 bases each). This CDR3 has 14 residues. The ends were cut back, 5 bases at V and 4 bases at J, with 11 bases in the middle. Germline CDR1 reads SGHAT; CDR2 reads FQNNGV.

The rearrangement uses TRBV5-1 and TRBJ2-1; D perhaps matches TRBD1 (6 bases). This CDR3 has 17 residues. V was shortened by 0 bases and J by 0 bases, with 13 bases between the two germline ends. The germline CDR1 and CDR2 sequences are SGHRS and YFSETQ. CDR3 protein: CASSLVGQLSSYNEQFF. CDR3 sequence (DNA): TGCGCCAGCAGCTTGGTAGGACAGTTAAGCTCCTACAATGAGCAGTTCTTC.

The sample holds a few counts of this clonotype. This sequence joins TRBV2 and TRBJ2-3; 13 nucleotides agree with TRBD2. The germline CDR1 and CDR2 sequences are SNHLY and FYNNEI. The CDR3 consists of 16 residues. J was trimmed by 2 bases and V by 4 bases; bases with no gene match: 3. In DNA, the CDR3 is TGTGCCAGCAGTGGGACTAGCGGGAGACCCACAGATACGCAGTATTTT. Residues: CASSGTSGRPTDTQYF. The full variable domain, its missing parts supplied by reference TRBV2 and TRBJ2-3, is EPEVTQTPSHQVTQMGQEVILRCVPISNHLYFYWYRQILGQKVEFLVSFYNNEISEKSEIFDDQFSVERPDGSNFTLKIRSTKLEDSAMYFCASSGTSGRPTDTQYFGPGTRLTVL.

V usage is TRBV6-2 or TRBV6-3 and J usage is TRBJ2-2; D is perhaps TRBD1 (6 bases). Germline CDR1 reads MNHEY; CDR2 reads SVGEGT. The CDR3 covers 16 residues. The ends were cut back, 6 bases at V and 6 bases at J, with 20 bases in the middle. CDR3 DNA: TGTGCCAGCAGCGACGTAGGCAGGGGTCCCGCCGGGGAGCTGTTTTTT. Its translation: CASSDVGRGPAGELFF.

This rearrangement joins TRBV12-3 or TRBV12-4 to TRBJ2-5; D not resolved. The CDR3 consists of 11 residues. Trimming removed 2 bases at V and 7 bases at J, with 5 bases between. The CDR3 sequence is CASSLRVTQYF. DNA for the CDR3: TGTGCCAGCAGTTTACGGGTGACCCAGTACTTC.

This chain connects TRBV9 to TRBJ2-7; TRBD1 matches 9 bases. CDR3 size: 14 residues. Germline CDR1 and CDR2: SGDLS and YYNGEE. V shed 3 bases and J 3 bases; nucleotides not matched to a gene: 4. The CDR3 region is CASSGQGGDYEQYF. As DNA, the CDR3 is TGTGCCAGCAGCGGACAGGGGGGAGACTACGAGCAGTACTTC.

This chain links TRBV28 with TRBJ1-1; D unresolved. Per germline, CDR1 MDHEN and CDR2 SYDVKM. Trimming removed 3 bases at V and 9 bases at J, with 23 bases between. The CDR3 has 16 amino acids. This CDR3 reads CASSLFSELGGIKAFF. In DNA, the CDR3 is TGTGCCAGCAGTTTGTTCTCCGAACTCGGCGGTATAAAAGCTTTCTTT.

This clonotype was counted only a few times. The rearrangement uses TRBV20-1 and TRBJ2-7, with D maybe TRBD1 (5 bases). V lost 3 bases and J 4 bases, leaving 19 bases between the germline ends. The CDR3 consists of 15 residues. The germline gives CDR1 DFQATT, CDR2 SNEGSKA (reference sequence). This CDR3 reads CSASRGALIPYEQYF. CDR3 bases: TGCAGTGCTAGCCGTGGGGCCTTAATCCCTTACGAGCAGTACTTC.

A few counts support this clonotype. The V gene is TRBV6-5, the J gene TRBJ2-4; 8 bases fit TRBD1. The V gene end was trimmed by 4 bases and the J gene end by 8 bases; junction bases not matched to a gene: 13. CDR1 is MNHEY, CDR2 SVGAGI, per germline. The CDR3 runs 16 residues. The CDR3 region is CASSLSTGTGRDIQYF. DNA of the CDR3: TGTGCCAGCAGTTTATCCACCGGGACAGGCAGGGACATTCAGTACTTC.

V and J are TRBV10-2 and TRBJ2-7; no clear D. The V gene's germline CDR1 is WSHSY and CDR2 SAAADI. Trimming removed 4 bases at V and 7 bases at J, with 17 bases between. The CDR3 spans 14 residues. CDR3 protein: CASSVLTELSEQYF. In DNA form, the CDR3 reads TGCGCCAGCAGTGTACTAACCGAGCTGTCTGAGCAGTACTTC.

V usage is TRBV27 and J usage is TRBJ2-3; weak D call: TRBD2 (5 bases). This CDR3 is 17 amino acids long. V lost 6 bases to trimming and J lost 0 bases, with 19 bases between them. Germline lookup yields CDR1 MNHEY and CDR2 SMNVEV (reference sequence). In nucleotides, the CDR3 is TGTGCCAGCAGGGTCTCGCGGGCCTTTACCAGCACAGATACGCAGTATTTT. Protein product: CASRVSRAFTSTDTQYF.

The chain recombines TRBV30 with TRBJ2-1; TRBD1 aligns across 8 bases. In germline, CDR1 is GTSNPN, CDR2 SVGIG (reference sequence). The CDR3 sequence is 12 residues long. As DNA, the CDR3 is TGTACGACAGGGGCTCTAAGCAGAGAGCAGTTCTTC. Amino acid sequence: CTTGALSREQFF.

This sequence joins TRBV10-3 and TRBJ1-6, with D unresolved. The CDR3 consists of 13 residues. The germline V gene has CDR1 ENHRY and CDR2 SYGVKD. Between the trimmed V and J ends, which lost 8 bases and 7 bases, there was a span of 12 bases. The CDR3 DNA reads TGTGCCATCGCGGCACGGAACAATTCACCCCTCCACTTT. Its translation: CAIAARNNSPLHF.